This T cell receptor beta chain originates from a study of shared clonotypes between healthy human individuals. The study, taken as a whole, reports: A limitation of the genetic and exposure-history diversity represented arose from few donors.

The CDR3 length is 15 residues. Unmatched junction bases numbered 5, after V lost 2 bases and J lost 4 bases. CDR1 is SGHRS, CDR2 YFSETQ, per germline. Sorted-subset replicate PCR reactions were performed with approximately 200 ng DNA, corresponding to tens of thousands of T cell genomes. Libraries were prepared by immunoSEQ multiplex PCR; TCRdb keeps only in-frame clonotypes and omits some of them. Here the sample spans 2.3 million or so clones, over 90% being singletons. Of note for this clone: Its antigen is still unknown.

Sequenced material: naive CD4+ T cells from PBMCs. The subset denotes: CD45RA+ positively selected. This receptor was identified in a man aged 18-30 years in good health. Some clones in this sample may be carry-over from other donors' samples. The V and J genes are TRBV5-1 and TRBJ2-1; 8 nucleotides line up with TRBD2. CDR3 sequence reads: CASSFDSGVYNEQFF. In nucleotides, the CDR3 is TGCGCCAGCAGCTTTGATAGCGGGGTATACAATGAGCAGTTCTTC.